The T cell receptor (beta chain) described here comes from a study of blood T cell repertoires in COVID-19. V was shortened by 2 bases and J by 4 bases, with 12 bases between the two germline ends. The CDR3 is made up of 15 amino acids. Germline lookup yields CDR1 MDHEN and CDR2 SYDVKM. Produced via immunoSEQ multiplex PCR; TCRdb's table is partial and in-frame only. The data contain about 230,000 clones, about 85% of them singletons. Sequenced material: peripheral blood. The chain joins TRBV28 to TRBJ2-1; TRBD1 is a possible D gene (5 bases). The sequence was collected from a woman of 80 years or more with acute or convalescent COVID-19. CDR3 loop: CASSLVGLVYNEQFF. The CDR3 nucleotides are TGTGCCAGCAGTTTAGTGGGGCTAGTTTACAATGAGCAGTTCTTC.